Following are 31 T cell receptor beta chains from one sample sequenced in a study of early T cells in non-severe SARS-CoV-2 infection. MiXCR was run by TCRdb on the 5' RACE reads, yielding one entry per CDR3 protein. In the table there are some 77,000 distinct CDR3 sequences, over 9% of which are singletons. The source material was whole blood. The receptor source for this set is an adult who was a healthcare worker with PCR-confirmed SARS-CoV-2 infection or an uninfected control (not recorded which).

This clonotype was observed many times. The chain couples TRBV10-3 to TRBJ1-1; D not certain. The CDR3 is made up of 14 amino acids. Trimming took off 11 bases at V and 1 base at J, with 17 bases between the two ends. Germline V lookup: CDR1 ENHRY, CDR2 SYGVKD. The CDR3 loop reads CACVGGVANTEAFF. In DNA form, the CDR3 reads TGTGCCTGTGTCGGCGGGGTAGCGAACACTGAAGCTTTCTTT.

This clonotype was observed a handful of times. CDR3 region: CASSQALPGPGSEQFF. In nucleotides, the CDR3 is TGTGCCAGCAGCCAAGCCCTGCCAGGGCCCGGGAGTGAGCAGTTCTTC. The rearrangement links TRBV3-1 to TRBJ2-1, with a tentative D call TRBD2 (6 bases). Trimming shortened V by 1 base and J by 9 bases, and 19 bases separated the two germline ends. This CDR3 is built from 16 residues. Germline V CDR1 and CDR2: LGHDT, YNNKEL (reference sequence).

This clonotype has a count of ten or more. The chain carries TRBV11-2 and TRBJ2-1; weak D call: TRBD2 (7 bases). V dropped 5 bases and J dropped 6 bases, with 17 bases sitting between them. The CDR3 extends over 15 amino acids. Germline V gives CDR1 SGHAT, CDR2 FQNNGV. CDR3 region: CASSALGGLSNEQFF. DNA for the CDR3: TGTGCCAGCAGCGCTCTGGGGGGGCTGTCCAATGAGCAGTTCTTC.

This clonotype was counted between two and nine times. The chain employs TRBV7-7 and TRBJ2-2; D gene ambiguous. The CDR3 runs to 15 residues. V was shortened by 0 bases and J by 2 bases, with 7 bases between the two germline ends. Germline-derived CDR1 and CDR2 are SSHAT and FNYEAQ (reference sequence). The CDR3, as DNA: TGTGCCAGCAGCTTAGCGTCCGGAAACACCGGGGAGCTGTTTTTT. Translated: CASSLASGNTGELFF.

This clonotype showed up many times. The CDR3 sequence: CASSVAGTGGNEQFF. The CDR3 DNA reads as TGTGCCAGCAGCGTAGCCGGGACAGGGGGCAATGAGCAGTTCTTC. The chain combines TRBV12-3 or TRBV12-4 with TRBJ2-1; TRBD1 matches at 11 bases. V shed 6 bases, J shed 6 bases, and the junction held 7 bases outside the gene matches. This CDR3 comprises 15 residues.

The chain combines TRBV7-2 with TRBJ1-5; D unresolved. CDR1 is SGHTA and CDR2 is FQGNSA in the germline V gene. The CDR3 spans 13 residues. V dropped 3 bases and J dropped 0 bases, with 3 bases sitting between them. As DNA, the CDR3 is TGTGCCAGCAGCTTTCATAGCAATCAGCCCCAGCATTTT. Protein: CASSFHSNQPQHF.

This clonotype was seen a few times. This chain joins TRBV21-1 and TRBJ2-1. TRBV21-1 is marked as a pseudogene. This CDR3 spans 16 amino acids. In DNA form, the CDR3 reads TGTGCCAGCAGCCTGCTGTTAGCTACCGCCTACAATGAGCAGTTCTTC. It specifies CASSLLLATAYNEQFF.

This clonotype was seen many times. The chain recombines TRBV3-1 with TRBJ2-7; 7 bases are shared with TRBD2. The CDR3 has 15 residues. V lost 1 base and J lost 6; bases outside the gene matches: 9. Looked up from germline, CDR1 is LGHDT and CDR2 is YNNKEL (reference sequence). As DNA, the CDR3 is TGTGCCAGCAGCCAAGGTTCGGGGAGGGCCTTCGAGCAGTACTTC. Protein product: CASSQGSGRAFEQYF.

This sequence joins TRBV6-2 or TRBV6-3 and TRBJ2-4; D might be TRBD1 or TRBD2, each matching 6 bases. This CDR3 spans 15 amino acids. Trimming left V 4 bases short and J 2 bases short, with 12 bases between. CDR1 is MNHEY, CDR2 SVGEGT, per germline. The CDR3 reads CASSWPGATKNIQYF. The CDR3 DNA reads as TGTGCCAGCAGTTGGCCGGGGGCGACCAAAAACATTCAGTACTTC.

This clonotype was detected ten times or more. The rearrangement links TRBV3-1 to TRBJ1-6, with D hard to call. The CDR3 runs 14 residues. Germline CDR1 reads LGHDT; CDR2 reads YNNKEL (reference sequence). V was pared by 1 base and J by 9 bases, with 10 bases between. CDR3 in DNA: TGTGCCAGCAGCCAAGCGGGGATCGGTTCACCCCTCCACTTT. As protein: CASSQAGIGSPLHF.

The sample holds many counts of this clonotype. V is TRBV19 and J is TRBJ2-1, with TRBD1 as a possible D gene (6 bases). Germline values: CDR1 LNHDA, CDR2 SQIVND (reference sequence). V gave up 5 bases and J gave up 12 bases, with 14 bases separating them. CDR3 size: 12 residues. CDR3 residues: CASSLKGQLQFF. In DNA, the CDR3 is TGTGCCAGTAGTCTCAAGGGACAACTGCAGTTCTTC. The variable domain in full, completed from reference TRBV19 and TRBJ2-1, reads DGGITQSPKYLFRKEGQNVTLSCEQNLNHDAMYWYRQDPGQGLRLIYYSQIVNDFQKGDIAEGYSVSREKKESFPLTVTSAQKNPTAFYLCASSLKGQLQFFGPGTRLTVL.

This clonotype was seen many times. The chain recombines TRBV14 with TRBJ2-4; 9 positions agree with TRBD2. CDR3 size: 18 residues. The J segment lost 6 bases and the V segment lost 6 bases, leaving 18 bases of the junction unmatched. Per the germline V gene, CDR1 is SGHDN and CDR2 is FVKESK. Here the CDR3 reads CASSLGPAGGFGINIQYF. CDR3 DNA: TGTGCCAGCAGTCTCGGTCCAGCGGGAGGATTTGGGATAAACATTCAGTACTTC. The whole variable domain, filled in from reference TRBV14 and TRBJ2-4, reads EAGVTQFPSHSVIEKGQTVTLRCDPISGHDNLYWYRRVMGKEIKFLLHFVKESKQDESGMPNNRFLAERTGGTYSTLKVQPAELEDSGVYFCASSLGPAGGFGINIQYFGAGTRLSVL.

This clonotype came up many times. V is TRBV6-2 or TRBV6-3 and J is TRBJ1-1; D gene ambiguous. The CDR3 consists of 12 residues. Deletions cut 5 bases from V and 0 bases from J, with 4 bases between. Germline CDR1 is MNHEY and CDR2 is SVGEGT. CDR3 loop: CASSVLNTEAFF. The CDR3 DNA sequence: TGTGCCAGCAGTGTATTGAACACTGAAGCTTTCTTT.

This clonotype was seen a few times. The chain combines TRBV6-4 with TRBJ2-5, with no clear D. Germline-derived CDR1 and CDR2 are MRHNA and SNTAGT. This CDR3 is built from 10 residues. Trimming pared 8 bases from V and 3 bases from J, leaving 4 bases between. CDR3 DNA sequence: TGTGCCAGCCCAAAAGAGACCCAGTACTTC. It translates to CASPKETQYF.

This clonotype showed up just a few times. The V call is TRBV28, the J call TRBJ1-2; TRBD1 aligns across 8 bases. The CDR3 runs 13 residues. Germline CDR1 reads MDHEN; CDR2 reads SYDVKM. Trimming took 5 bases from V and 8 from J; bases not matched to a gene: 7. CDR3 sequence (DNA): TGTGCCAGCAGTAACAGGGGGGATTACGGCTACACCTTC. Amino acid sequence: CASSNRGDYGYTF.

On this clonotype: Because the CDR3 is missing its conserved closing phenylalanine or tryptophan, this is likely a read error. The chain employs TRBV7-9 and TRBJ2-1; 8 bases map to TRBD2. The CDR3 length is 17 residues. CDR1 and CDR2 from the germline V gene are SEHNR and FQNEAQ (reference sequence). The trim removed 2 bases at V and 4 bases at J, leaving 10 bases unmatched. The CDR3 DNA reads TGTGCCAGCAGCTTACCAATCCCCAGCGGGAGTTACAATGAGCAGTTCTCC. This sequence encodes CASSLPIPSGSYNEQFS.

This chain joins TRBV20-1 and TRBJ2-5; weak D call: TRBD2 (6 bases). Trimming cost V 1 base and J 4 bases, with 10 bases left between them. Looked up from germline, CDR1 is DFQATT and CDR2 is SNEGSKA (reference sequence). The CDR3 is 13 residues long. The CDR3 DNA is TGCAGTGCTAGAGGCCTGGGAGGAGAGACCCAGTACTTC. Protein sequence: CSARGLGGETQYF.

This clonotype has a count of ten or more. This rearrangement joins TRBV28 to TRBJ2-1; 8 bases are a match to TRBD2. The length of the CDR3 is 14 residues. V gave up 5 bases and J gave up 8 bases; unmatched junction bases: 8. Germline assignment: CDR1 MDHEN and CDR2 SYDVKM. The CDR3 loop reads CASSGWTSSYEQFF. The DNA for the CDR3 is TGTGCCAGCAGTGGATGGACTAGCAGCTATGAGCAGTTCTTC.

This clonotype was seen at least ten times. V usage is TRBV7-6 and J usage is TRBJ2-1; D is unclear. This CDR3 is 18 amino acids long. V was pared by 5 bases and J by 3 bases, with 23 bases between. The germline gives CDR1 SGHVS, CDR2 FNYEAQ. The CDR3 DNA sequence: TGTGCCAGCAGCCTCCTACCACTTCAGTCAGAGGTCTACAATGAGCAGTTCTTC. Its protein product is CASSLLPLQSEVYNEQFF.

This clonotype was counted between two and nine times. The V and J genes are TRBV11-2 and TRBJ1-4, with TRBD1 as a possible D gene (6 bases). The CDR3 is 12 amino acids. CDR1 and CDR2 from the germline V gene are SGHAT and FQNNGV. The V end was cut by 4 bases, the J end by 8 bases, with 8 bases between. CDR3 residues: CASSSQGEKLFF. CDR3 in DNA: TGTGCCAGCAGCTCGCAGGGGGAAAAACTGTTTTTT.

This clonotype was picked up a small number of times. The V gene is TRBV28, the J gene TRBJ2-1, with TRBD2 matching over 9 bases. V lost 5 bases to trimming and J lost 5 bases; unmatched junction nucleotides: 4. CDR3 size: 14 residues. Germline V gives CDR1 MDHEN, CDR2 SYDVKM. The CDR3 here is CASSLAGTNNEQFF. For the CDR3, the DNA is TGTGCCAGCAGTCTAGCGGGGACAAACAATGAGCAGTTCTTC. Drawing the rest from reference TRBV28 and TRBJ2-1, the complete variable domain is DVKVTQSSRYLVKRTGEKVFLECVQDMDHENMFWYRQDPGLGLRLIYFSYDVKMKEKGDIPEGYSVSREKKERFSLILESASTNQTSMYLCASSLAGTNNEQFFGPGTRLTVL.

This clonotype was found many times. J is TRBJ2-2 and V is TRBV4-1; tentative D call: TRBD1 (6 bases). V shed 8 bases and J shed 7 bases, with 26 bases lying between them. The CDR3 runs 17 residues. Per the germline V gene, CDR1 is MGHRA and CDR2 is YSYEKL. The CDR3 spells CASSKWAQGNLVGELFF. In DNA, the CDR3 is TGCGCCAGCTCAAAGTGGGCACAGGGAAATCTTGTCGGGGAGCTGTTTTTT.

This clonotype was seen ten or more times. The genes are TRBV20-1 and TRBJ2-1, with 8 positions matching TRBD2. Germline loops: CDR1 DFQATT, CDR2 SNEGSKA (reference sequence). With V trimmed by 6 bases and J by 6 bases, 10 bases remained unmatched. There are 14 residues in the CDR3. CDR3 loop: CSAPPAGVSNEQFF. The CDR3 coding sequence is TGCAGTGCCCCGCCAGCGGGAGTAAGCAATGAGCAGTTCTTC.

The chain recombines TRBV27 with TRBJ2-7; D may correspond to TRBD1 or TRBD2 (5 bases each). CDR1 and CDR2 from the germline V gene are MNHEY and SMNVEV (reference sequence). CDR3 length: 13 residues. V dropped 4 bases and J dropped 2 bases, with 9 bases sitting between them. The CDR3 sequence: CASSYRTAYEQYF. CDR3 bases: TGTGCCAGCAGTTACAGGACTGCCTACGAGCAGTACTTC.

There are a few counts of this clonotype. This chain joins TRBV12-3 or TRBV12-4 and TRBJ1-3, with D possibly matching TRBD1 (6 bases). V was trimmed by 8 bases and J by 7 bases, leaving 15 bases between them. The CDR3 spans 13 residues. The CDR3 is CASQRGYGNTIYF. The DNA for the CDR3 is TGTGCCAGCCAAAGGGGGTACGGGAACACCATATATTTT.

The chain has TRBV20-1 and TRBJ1-6; possibly TRBD1 for D (5 bases). The germline V gene has CDR1 DFQATT and CDR2 SNEGSKA (reference sequence). The CDR3 extends over 14 amino acids. Trimming cost V 4 bases and J 0 bases, with 7 bases left between them. The CDR3, as DNA: TGCAGTGCTAAGGGGAGCTCCTATAATTCACCCCTCCACTTT. As protein: CSAKGSSYNSPLHF.

A few counts support this clonotype. The chain uses TRBV24-1 and TRBJ2-1, with 7 bases that match TRBD2. After removal of 10 bases from V and 5 bases from J, the junction contained 4 bases not matched to a gene. There are 12 residues in the CDR3. Germline V CDR1 and CDR2: KGHDR, SFDVKD. CDR3 sequence reads: CATAGVDNEQFF. In DNA, the CDR3 is TGTGCCACGGCGGGAGTCGACAATGAGCAGTTCTTC.

This clonotype appeared many times. The chain uses TRBV6-5 and TRBJ2-1, with 7 nucleotides matching TRBD2. The CDR3 loop spans 14 amino acids. Germline assignment: CDR1 MNHEY and CDR2 SVGAGI. With 5 bases clipped from V and 2 bases from J, the junction kept 3 bases outside the gene matches. The CDR3 sequence is CASSLAVTYNEQFF. DNA of the CDR3: TGTGCCAGCAGTCTAGCGGTAACCTACAATGAGCAGTTCTTC.

In this sample, this clonotype turned up many times. CDR3 amino acids: CASSLGTLRDTGELFF. CDR3 in DNA: TGTGCCAGCAGTTTAGGAACCCTCCGGGACACCGGGGAGCTGTTTTTT. The V call is TRBV28, the J call TRBJ2-2; D is ambiguous. Germline CDR1 MDHEN, CDR2 SYDVKM. Trimming pared 2 bases from V and 3 bases from J, leaving 13 bases between. The CDR3 has 16 residues.

The J gene is TRBJ2-7, the V gene TRBV10-3; TRBD2 might be the D (5 bases). Trimming stripped 8 bases from V and 3 bases from J, with 17 bases between. CDR3 length equals 14 residues. CDR1 ENHRY and CDR2 SYGVKD come from the germline V gene. The CDR3 region is CAIGEKGFDYEQYF. CDR3 in DNA: TGTGCCATCGGGGAGAAGGGTTTCGACTACGAGCAGTACTTC.

This clonotype occurred a few times. This sequence joins TRBV7-9 and TRBJ2-5, with no clear D. The CDR3 is 13 residues long. Germline CDR1 reads SEHNR; CDR2 reads FQNEAQ (reference sequence). Trimming pared 3 bases from V and 5 bases from J, leaving 10 bases between. The CDR3 sequence is CASSFFGRETQYF. In nucleotides, the CDR3 is TGTGCCAGCAGCTTCTTTGGCCGGGAGACCCAGTACTTC. Based on the CDR3 plus reference TRBV7-9 and TRBJ2-5, the full variable domain is DTGVSQNPRHKITKRGQNVTFRCDPISEHNRLYWYRQTLGQGPEFLTYFQNEAQLEKSRLLSDRFSAERPKGSFSTLEIQRTEQGDSAMYLCASSFFGRETQYFGPGTRLLVL.